The rows below give T cell receptor beta chains drawn from one sample of a study of T cells in Graves' hyperthyroidism and ophthalmopathy. One entry per CDR3 protein, called by TCRdb with MiXCR from the multiplex PCR reads. The table includes hundreds of thousands of distinct CDR3 sequences, about a sixth detected once. The sample taken for sequencing was blood. These receptor sequences come from a woman in her late teens or twenties with Graves' ophthalmopathy. CDR3s include the opening cysteine and the closing phenylalanine or tryptophan. D genes are given only for firm matches. The size entry is marked missing in some rows and otherwise reads once, few, many or a size class.

>TRBV20-1|TRBJ2-5|13|TRBD1|NA
CSADRDAFETQYF
TGCAGTGCTGACAGGGACGCTTTCGAGACCCAGTACTTC
>TRBV10-3|TRBJ2-2|16|NA|many
CAISAQGLGNTGELFF
TGTGCCATCAGTGCGCAGGGGCTCGGGAACACCGGGGAGCTGTTTTTT
>TRBV6-1|TRBJ2-3|15|NA|many
CASSDEPSGTDTQYF
TGTGCCAGCAGTGACGAGCCTTCCGGCACAGATACGCAGTATTTT
>TRBV6-2/TRBV6-3|TRBJ2-5|11|NA|many
CASSHSETQYF
TGTGCCAGCAGTCATTCAGAGACCCAGTACTTC
>TRBV5-5|TRBJ2-3|14|TRBD1|NA
CASSGQGPVDTQYF
TGTGCCAGCAGCGGACAGGGTCCCGTAGATACGCAGTATTTT
>TRBV28|TRBJ1-5|16|TRBD1|many
CASTTTGGQGNQPQHF
TGTGCCAGCACCACCACCGGGGGACAGGGGAATCAGCCCCAGCATTTT
>TRBV20-1|TRBJ1-4|13|NA|many
CSAYSATNEKLFF
TGCAGTGCCTACAGTGCAACTAATGAAAAACTGTTTTTT
>TRBV7-3|TRBJ2-2|12|NA|many
CASSDVSGELFF
TGTGCCAGCAGCGACGTATCCGGGGAGCTGTTTTTT
>TRBV7-3|TRBJ2-1|12|NA|many
CASSLNTNEQFF
TGTGCCAGCAGCTTAAATACTAATGAGCAGTTCTTC
>TRBV2|TRBJ2-7|14|TRBD1|many
CASVRDRGPYEQYF
TGTGCCAGCGTCCGGGACAGGGGGCCCTACGAGCAGTACTTC
>TRBV10-3|TRBJ1-6|15|NA|many
CAISEGAENNSPLHF
TGTGCCATCAGTGAGGGGGCCGAAAATAATTCACCCCTCCACTTT
>TRBV12-3/TRBV12-4|TRBJ2-1|15|NA|many
CASSTNAGLNNEQFF
TGTGCCAGCAGTACCAACGCGGGACTTAACAATGAGCAGTTCTTC
>TRBV7-3|TRBJ2-1|15|TRBD2|many
CASSLGTSSGNEQFF
TGTGCCAGCAGCTTAGGGACTAGCTCTGGGAATGAGCAGTTCTTC
>TRBV5-1|TRBJ2-3|16|TRBD2|many
CASSLAPSGFTDTQYF
TGCGCCAGCAGCTTGGCGCCTAGCGGCTTCACAGATACGCAGTATTTT
>TRBV4-2|TRBJ2-2|16|TRBD1|NA
CASSQEGTANTGELFF
TGTGCCAGCAGCCAAGAAGGGACAGCGAACACCGGGGAGCTGTTTTTT
>TRBV10-3|TRBJ1-6|16|NA|many
CAISRHGILENSPLHF
TGTGCCATCAGTCGGCACGGGATACTTGAAAATTCACCCCTCCACTTT
>TRBV4-2|TRBJ2-3|16|TRBD2|NA
CASSQGTSGYTDTQYF
TGTGCCAGCAGCCAAGGGACTAGCGGTTACACAGATACGCAGTATTTT
>TRBV11-1|TRBJ2-7|12|TRBD2|NA
CATGGGIYEQYF
TGTGCCACTGGGGGGGGGATCTACGAGCAGTACTTC
>TRBV7-9|TRBJ1-2|15|NA|many
CASSPKTGWSDGYTF
TGTGCCAGCAGCCCCAAAACAGGGTGGAGCGACGGCTACACCTTC
>TRBV20-1|TRBJ1-2|13|NA|many
CSARGRTIYGYTF
TGCAGTGCTAGAGGGCGCACCATCTATGGCTACACCTTC
>TRBV30|TRBJ1-2|12|NA|many
CAWSVPLRGYTF
TGTGCCTGGAGTGTACCCCTAAGGGGCTACACCTTC
>TRBV13|TRBJ2-7|16|NA|many
CASSENPQGPPYEQYF
TGTGCCAGCAGCGAAAACCCTCAGGGTCCCCCCTACGAGCAGTACTTC
>TRBV7-7|TRBJ2-7|13|NA|many
CASSLRHSYEQYF
TGTGCTAGCAGCTTACGTCACTCCTACGAGCAGTACTTC
>TRBV7-2|TRBJ2-1|15|TRBD2|once
CASSHRLAGGGEQFF
TGTGCCAGCAGCCACCGACTAGCGGGAGGTGGTGAGCAGTTCTTC
>TRBV6-2/TRBV6-3|TRBJ2-6|18|TRBD1|many
CASSYLPGQGSGANVLTF
TGTGCCAGCAGTTACTTACCGGGACAGGGCTCTGGGGCCAACGTCCTGACTTTC
>TRBV10-3|TRBJ2-7|13|NA|many
CAIGGDSSYEQYF
TGTGCCATCGGGGGGGACAGTTCCTACGAGCAGTACTTC
>TRBV7-2|TRBJ1-1|14|NA|many
CASSLEWGSRGAFF
TGTGCCAGCAGCTTAGAGTGGGGAAGTCGAGGAGCTTTCTTT
>TRBV20-1|TRBJ1-2|15|NA|NA
CSTTNPGTAGIGYTF
TGCAGTACTACGAACCCCGGGACGGCCGGGATTGGCTACACCTTC
>TRBV6-9|TRBJ1-5|16|NA|many
CASSYWRGSSNQPQHF
TGTGCCAGCAGTTATTGGAGGGGATCGAGCAATCAGCCCCAGCATTTT
>TRBV7-8|TRBJ2-1|14|TRBD2|many
CASSLASSGGGQFF
TGTGCCAGCAGCTTAGCTTCTAGCGGGGGGGGGCAGTTCTTC
>TRBV6-4|TRBJ1-1|15|TRBD1|NA
CASKEQGELNTEAFF
TGTGCCAGCAAGGAACAGGGGGAGTTAAACACTGAAGCTTTCTTT
>TRBV28|TRBJ2-1|14|TRBD2|NA
CASSPGLADNEQFF
TGTGCCAGCAGCCCGGGACTAGCAGATAATGAGCAGTTCTTC
>TRBV19|TRBJ2-2|12|NA|many
CASSHFSGELFF
TGTGCCAGCTCACATTTTTCCGGGGAGCTGTTTTTT
>TRBV20-1|TRBJ1-1|13|TRBD1|many
CSATDRVNTEAFF
TGCAGTGCCACGGACAGGGTGAACACTGAAGCTTTCTTT
>TRBV20-1|TRBJ1-2|13|TRBD1|many
CSASNRGEDGYTF
TGCAGTGCTAGTAACAGGGGTGAAGATGGCTACACCTTC
>TRBV27|TRBJ1-1|15|TRBD1|many
CATRQGPSMNTEAFF
TGTGCCACCAGACAGGGCCCGTCGATGAACACTGAAGCTTTCTTT
>TRBV20-1|TRBJ2-1|11|NA|few
CSARARVEQFF
TGCAGTGCTAGGGCCAGGGTAGAGCAGTTCTTC
>TRBV5-1|TRBJ2-3|18|TRBD2|many
CASSLGPILAGATDTQYF
TGCGCCAGCAGCTTGGGCCCAATACTAGCGGGAGCGACAGATACGCAGTATTTT
>TRBV6-5|TRBJ1-4|16|NA|many
CASSYLRQRLPKNCFF
NA
>TRBV14|TRBJ2-1|16|NA|many
CASSRVGGGSYNEQFF
TGTGCCAGCAGCCGAGTAGGGGGGGGCTCCTACAATGAGCAGTTCTTC
>TRBV19|TRBJ1-5|12|NA|few
CASSIGAQPQHF
TGTGCCAGTAGTATCGGAGCTCAGCCCCAGCATTTT
>TRBV30|TRBJ2-5|10|NA|many
CAWSLETQYF
TGTGCCTGGAGTCTAGAGACCCAGTACTTC
>TRBV2|TRBJ1-2|13|NA|many
CAYTGEENYGYTF
TGTGCTTACACGGGGGAGGAGAACTATGGCTACACCTTC
>TRBV28|TRBJ2-4|12|NA|many
CASRDTDYIQYF
TGTGCCAGCCGGGACACTGATTACATTCAGTACTTC
>TRBV10-1|TRBJ2-1|12|TRBD2|many
CASSETGGEQFF
TGCGCCAGCAGTGAGACGGGGGGTGAGCAGTTCTTC
>TRBV7-9|TRBJ1-1|16|NA|many
CASSLIIGYLNTEAFF
TGTGCCAGCAGCTTAATAATCGGCTACTTGAACACTGAAGCTTTCTTT
>TRBV7-9|TRBJ2-2|16|TRBD1|NA
CASSPTSGTGPEELFF
TGTGCCAGCAGCCCCACGTCCGGGACAGGGCCGGAGGAGCTGTTTTTT
>TRBV5-1|TRBJ1-2|11|NA|many
CASQGVGGYTF
TGCGCCAGCCAGGGAGTAGGTGGCTACACCTTC